The next 28 T cell receptor beta chains were all read from a single sample in a study of shared clonotypes between healthy human individuals. Clones were sequenced by immunoSEQ multiplex PCR, and TCRdb holds only the in-frame ones, with some missing. The table has 2,100,000 or so clones, almost 96% seen once. The sequencing input was naive CD4+ T cells sorted from blood. Subset specified: CD45RA+ positively selected. Source of these receptors: a young man in good health.

The chain has TRBV11-2 and TRBJ2-2, with TRBD2 as a possible D gene (6 bases). Trimming removed 6 bases at V and 5 bases at J, with 13 bases between. The germline V gene encodes CDR1 SGHAT and CDR2 FQNNGV. CDR3 size: 14 residues. The CDR3 reads CASSLGGVTGELFF. The CDR3 DNA reads as TGTGCCAGCAGTCTCGGCGGGGTAACCGGGGAGCTGTTTTTT.

The rearrangement uses TRBV12-5 and TRBJ2-7; D remains unclear. The CDR3 totals 15 residues. The V gene lost 1 base and the J gene lost 3 bases, with 13 bases spanning the gap. The V gene's germline CDR1 is LGHNT and CDR2 FRNRAP. CDR3 in amino acids: CASGLDRLLNYEQYF. In DNA, the CDR3 is TGTGCTAGTGGTTTGGACCGACTTCTGAACTACGAGCAGTACTTC.

This clone was seen a single time. The J gene is TRBJ1-3, the V gene TRBV6-6; 10 bases agree with TRBD1. The V gene's germline CDR1 is MNHNY and CDR2 SVGAGI (reference sequence). Trimming at V came to 8 bases and at J to 3 bases, leaving 7 bases not matched to a gene. The CDR3 has 15 amino acids. This CDR3 is CASGQGVTGGNTIYF. CDR3 in DNA: TGTGCCAGCGGACAGGGGGTCACTGGTGGAAACACCATATATTTT.

CDR3 in amino acids: CSVMTASYEQYF. The CDR3 DNA reads as TGCAGCGTTATGACAGCGTCCTACGAGCAGTACTTC. V usage is TRBV29-1 and J usage is TRBJ2-7; the D gene is possibly TRBD1 (5 bases). This CDR3 region has 12 residues. The germline V and J ends were trimmed by 5 bases and 1 base, with 9 bases remaining between them. From germline, CDR1 is SQVTM and CDR2 ANQGSEA.

As for this clone: Other DNA sequences in this sample translate to the same CDR3. V and J are TRBV2 and TRBJ2-7; no clear D gene. The CDR3 loop spans 11 amino acids. The V gene's germline CDR1 is SNHLY and CDR2 FYNNEI. Trimming stripped 8 bases from V and 3 bases from J, with 8 bases between. As DNA, the CDR3 is TGTGCCAGCTCCTTAAACTACGAGCAGTACTTC. As protein: CASSLNYEQYF. Full variable domain (outside the CDR3, taken from reference TRBV2 and TRBJ2-7): EPEVTQTPSHQVTQMGQEVILRCVPISNHLYFYWYRQILGQKVEFLVSFYNNEISEKSEIFDDQFSVERPDGSNFTLKIRSTKLEDSAMYFCASSLNYEQYFGPGTRLTVT.

The chain uses TRBV7-9 and TRBJ2-7; TRBD1 aligns across 8 bases. Germline V gene lookup returns CDR1 SEHNR and CDR2 FQNEAQ (reference sequence). The CDR3 is 14 residues long. V shed 5 bases, J shed 1 base, and the junction held 4 bases outside the gene matches. The CDR3 sequence is CASSPTGASYEQYF. DNA of the CDR3: TGTGCCAGCAGCCCGACAGGGGCGTCCTACGAGCAGTACTTC.

Note on this clone: This same CDR3 is encoded by further DNA sequences in the sample. The genes are TRBV10-3 and TRBJ2-3, with 11 positions matching TRBD2. The CDR3 has 15 amino acids. CDR1 is ENHRY and CDR2 is SYGVKD in the germline V gene. Trimming took 5 bases from V and 2 from J; bases not matched to a gene: 3. CDR3: CAISSSGGSTDTQYF. In DNA form, the CDR3 reads TGTGCCATCAGTTCTAGCGGGGGGTCCACAGATACGCAGTATTTT.

The V gene is TRBV7-3, the J gene TRBJ2-3; the match to TRBD2 covers 7 bases. With 2 bases clipped from V and 0 bases from J, the junction kept 5 bases outside the gene matches. The germline V gene has CDR1 SGHTA and CDR2 FQGTGA. The CDR3 consists of 16 residues. CDR3 sequence (DNA): TGTGCCAGCAGCTTATCCAGCGGGGATAGCACAGATACGCAGTATTTT. Protein product: CASSLSSGDSTDTQYF.

The V gene is TRBV18, the J gene TRBJ2-6; 9 bases fit TRBD1. CDR3 length: 17 amino acids. The germline V gene encodes CDR1 KGHSH and CDR2 LQKENI. Trimming cost V 3 bases and J 1 base; bases outside gene matches: 4. The CDR3 DNA sequence: TGTGCCAGCTCACCCCTTGGGACAGGGTCTGGGGCCAACGTCCTGACTTTC. It encodes CASSPLGTGSGANVLTF. Full variable domain (remainder filled in from reference TRBV18 and TRBJ2-6): NAGVMQNPRHLVRRRGQEARLRCSPMKGHSHVYWYRQLPEEGLKFMVYLQKENIIDESGMPKERFSAEFPKEGPSILRIQQVVRGDSAAYFCASSPLGTGSGANVLTFGAGSRLTVL.

The chain recombines TRBV1 with TRBJ2-5; the table assigns TRBD2, which was not confirmed against the DNA. TRBV1 is shown as a pseudogene. The CDR3 runs 17 residues. The chain's CDR3 is CTSSQDGLAIRKETQYF. The CDR3 DNA is TGCACCAGCAGCCAAGATGGACTTGCAATCAGGAAAGAGACCCAGTACTTC.

The V and J genes are TRBV19 and TRBJ2-4; D ambiguous. The ends were cut back, 6 bases at V and 4 bases at J, with 10 bases in the middle. CDR1 and CDR2 (germline): LNHDA, SQIVND (reference sequence). The CDR3 covers 13 residues. Here the CDR3 DNA reads TGTGCCAGTAGATCGAGTGGAAAAAACATTCAGTACTTC. Translated: CASRSSGKNIQYF.

This clone was detected once. This chain links TRBV2 with TRBJ1-2; D is perhaps TRBD1 (6 bases). CDR1 is SNHLY and CDR2 is FYNNEI in the germline V gene. The CDR3 is 13 amino acids. The V and J ends lost 2 bases and 8 bases respectively, with 12 bases between them. CDR3 residues: CASSERGLGGYTF. As DNA, the CDR3 is TGTGCCAGCAGTGAACGGGGGCTTGGAGGCTACACCTTC.

This clone was detected once. V usage is TRBV19 and J usage is TRBJ1-5; 8 bases map to TRBD1. V dropped 3 bases and J dropped 7; count of bases not matched to a gene: 11. From germline, CDR1 is LNHDA and CDR2 SQIVND (reference sequence). CDR3 size: 16 residues. CDR3 protein: CASSIRWTGHGQPQHF. DNA of the CDR3: TGTGCCAGTAGTATCCGGTGGACAGGGCATGGGCAGCCCCAGCATTTT.

The CDR3 loop reads CASSLGGRPYEQYF. CDR3 DNA sequence: TGTGCCAGCAGTTTAGGGGGCCGCCCCTACGAGCAGTACTTC. This chain joins TRBV28 and TRBJ2-7, with D perhaps TRBD1 (6 bases). CDR1 is MDHEN, CDR2 SYDVKM, per germline. The CDR3 length is 14 residues. The V end lost 2 bases, the J end lost 2 bases, and 10 bases lay between the germline ends. Drawing the rest from reference TRBV28 and TRBJ2-7, the complete variable domain is DVKVTQSSRYLVKRTGEKVFLECVQDMDHENMFWYRQDPGLGLRLIYFSYDVKMKEKGDIPEGYSVSREKKERFSLILESASTNQTSMYLCASSLGGRPYEQYFGPGTRLTVT.

The rearrangement links TRBV18 to TRBJ1-3; no firm D call. Trimming removed 1 base from V and 0 bases from J, with 13 bases in between. Germline CDR1 KGHSH, CDR2 LQKENI. The CDR3 has 17 amino acids. The CDR3 nucleotides are TGTGCCAGCTCACCACTTCATGGCGTGACCTCTGGAAACACCATATATTTT. Translation gives CASSPLHGVTSGNTIYF.

The count of this clone is one. V and J are TRBV6-1 and TRBJ2-2; no firm D call. The CDR3 covers 14 residues. V lost 5 bases and J lost 5, with 12 bases in between. CDR1 is MNHNS and CDR2 is SASEGT in the germline V gene. The CDR3 sequence is CASSTHSGTGELFF. Here the CDR3 DNA reads TGTGCCAGCAGTACCCATTCCGGGACCGGGGAGCTGTTTTTT.

CDR3 loop: CASSPGTSGRTDTQYF. CDR3 nucleotides: TGTGCCAGCTCACCAGGGACTAGCGGCCGCACAGATACGCAGTATTTT. The V call is TRBV18, the J call TRBJ2-3; 11 nucleotides line up with TRBD2. The CDR3 runs to 16 residues. V gave up 2 bases and J gave up 1 base; unmatched junction bases: 2. Germline loops: CDR1 KGHSH, CDR2 LQKENI.

This clone was seen a single time. The V and J genes are TRBV10-1 and TRBJ2-7, with TRBD2 matching 10 bases. Germline-derived CDR1 and CDR2 are WNHNN and SYGVQD (reference sequence). CDR3 size: 15 residues. V lost 4 bases, J lost 4 bases, and 7 bases stayed unmatched. Here the CDR3 DNA reads TGCGCCAGCAGTGCCCGATCTAGCGGGAGTTACGAGCAGTACTTC. Residues: CASSARSSGSYEQYF.

V usage is TRBV5-5 and J usage is TRBJ2-7; D remains ambiguous. Germline lookup yields CDR1 SGHKS and CDR2 YYEKEE (reference sequence). Trimming removed 2 bases from V and 4 bases from J, with 10 bases in between. CDR3 size: 13 residues. This chain's CDR3 is CASSFVLAYEQYF. The CDR3 DNA sequence: TGTGCCAGCAGCTTCGTCCTGGCTTACGAGCAGTACTTC.

The V call is TRBV5-1, the J call TRBJ2-7; 15 positions match TRBD2. The V segment lost 3 bases and the J segment 4 bases; nucleotides outside the gene matches: 20. CDR3 length: 21 amino acids. CDR1 is SGHRS, CDR2 YFSETQ, per germline. The CDR3 nucleotides read TGCGCCAGCAGCTGGAATTACGGACAGGGACTAGCGGGAGGAGTACGATACGAGCAGTACTTC. Its protein product is CASSWNYGQGLAGGVRYEQYF.

The chain couples TRBV7-9 to TRBJ2-1; possible D gene TRBD1, 8 bases. The CDR3 runs 15 residues. With 5 bases removed from V and 6 bases from J, the gap between germline ends came to 17 bases. Per the germline V gene, CDR1 is SEHNR and CDR2 is FQNEAQ (reference sequence). The CDR3 nucleotides read TGTGCCAGCAGCCTTCGGACAGGGAGGGGCAATGAGCAGTTCTTC. It codes for CASSLRTGRGNEQFF.

On this clone itself: The same CDR3 is also encoded by other DNA sequences in this sample. V gene TRBV28 combines with J gene TRBJ2-6; no clear D gene. The V end was cut by 3 bases, the J end by 1 base, with 4 bases between. Germline-derived CDR1 and CDR2 are MDHEN and SYDVKM. This CDR3 region has 14 residues. Here the CDR3 reads CASSLVSGANVLTF. CDR3 DNA sequence: TGTGCCAGCAGTTTGGTGTCTGGGGCCAACGTCCTGACTTTC.

J is TRBJ2-3 and V is TRBV14, with D maybe TRBD1 (6 bases). The V and J ends lost 3 bases and 0 bases respectively, with 16 bases between them. Germline CDR1 reads SGHDN; CDR2 reads FVKESK. The CDR3 is 17 amino acids. The CDR3 bases are TGTGCCAGCAGCCATTACAGGGCGAACCCTAGCACAGATACGCAGTATTTT. It codes for CASSHYRANPSTDTQYF. The full variable domain, with the rest looked up from reference TRBV14 and TRBJ2-3, is EAGVTQFPSHSVIEKGQTVTLRCDPISGHDNLYWYRRVMGKEIKFLLHFVKESKQDESGMPNNRFLAERTGGTYSTLKVQPAELEDSGVYFCASSHYRANPSTDTQYFGPGTRLTVL.

V usage is TRBV23-1 and J usage is TRBJ2-3, with TRBD1 matching 7 bases. TRBV23-1 is filed as an ORF, its function uncertain. CDR3 length equals 15 residues. The ends lost 3 bases at V and 13 bases at J; junction bases unmatched: 16. CDR3 amino acids: CASSHLTGPQIPKYF. The CDR3 coding sequence is TGCGCCAGCAGTCATTTGACAGGGCCCCAGATCCCCAAGTATTTT.

V gene TRBV7-3 combines with J gene TRBJ1-1; TRBD1 might be the D (5 bases). The CDR3 has 14 amino acids. Between the trimmed V and J ends, which lost 2 bases and 0 bases, there was a span of 7 bases. Germline assignment: CDR1 SGHTA and CDR2 FQGTGA. CDR3 nucleotides: TGTGCCAGCAGCTTAGGGACGGTGAACACTGAAGCTTTCTTT. It translates to CASSLGTVNTEAFF.

The V gene is TRBV30, the J gene TRBJ2-7, with D uncertain. This CDR3 comprises 12 residues. Trimming cost V 4 bases and J 2 bases, with 9 bases left between them. Looked up from germline, CDR1 is GTSNPN and CDR2 is SVGIG (reference sequence). In DNA, the CDR3 is TGTGCCTGGAATACGCAGGCCTACGAGCAGTACTTC. Protein product: CAWNTQAYEQYF.

This chain links TRBV19 with TRBJ2-2, with TRBD1 matching over 10 bases. The CDR3 has 14 residues. In germline, CDR1 is LNHDA, CDR2 SQIVND (reference sequence). Trimming took 6 bases from V and 7 from J; bases not matched to a gene: 5. The CDR3 DNA sequence: TGTGCCAGTAGAGGGACAGGGGAGAACGGGGAGCTGTTTTTT. Translating gives CASRGTGENGELFF.

The V and J genes are TRBV11-1 and TRBJ2-5; D call uncertain. Germline V gene sequence: CDR1 SGHAT, CDR2 FQDESV (reference sequence). This CDR3 is 15 amino acids long. V lost 4 bases and J lost 0, with 12 bases in between. As DNA, the CDR3 is TGTGCCAGCAGCTCCAAAACCTGGTACCAAGAGACCCAGTACTTC. It specifies CASSSKTWYQETQYF. Full variable domain (outside the CDR3, taken from reference TRBV11-1 and TRBJ2-5): EAEVAQSPRYKITEKSQAVAFWCDPISGHATLYWYRQILGQGPELLVQFQDESVVDDSQLPKDRFSAERLKGVDSTLKIQPAELGDSAMYLCASSSKTWYQETQYFGPGTRLLVL.